The 26 T cell receptor beta chains given below trace back to one sample, sequenced in a study of regulatory T cells in long-lasting Graves disease. The TCR beta library used iRepertoire HTBI primers with Arm-PCR amplification of CDR3. A single record per CDR3 protein comes from TCRdb applying MiXCR to the multiplex PCR reads. The profile shows about 540,000 distinct CDR3 sequences, roughly 12% of them singletons. The time point: newly diagnosed GD, antithyroid drugs for less than 3 months. RNA isolated from PBMCs was used to make the TCR library. These same records also appear under a second study, on T cells in Graves' hyperthyroidism and ophthalmopathy.

The sample was peripheral blood mononuclear cells (PBMCs), taken at new diagnosis, from a patient treated with antithyroid drugs. These receptors all stem from a man aged 30 to 39 with Graves disease.

The sample holds many counts of this clonotype. This chain joins TRBV7-3 and TRBJ2-7; D is unresolved. CDR1 and CDR2 from the germline V gene are SGHTA and FQGTGA. This CDR3 is built from 12 residues. V was trimmed by 4 bases and J by 7 bases, leaving 11 bases between them. The CDR3 DNA follows: TGTGCCAGCAGCTCCCTAGGGCGGGAGCAGTACTTC. It encodes CASSSLGREQYF.

This clonotype was observed a handful of times. The V gene is TRBV19, the J gene TRBJ2-2, with D tentatively TRBD2 (5 bases). Germline V gene data show CDR1 as LNHDA and CDR2 as SQIVND (reference sequence). V was trimmed by 5 bases and J by 4 bases, leaving 11 bases between them. CDR3 size: 14 residues. CDR3 region: CASSLLASTGELFF. CDR3 bases: TGTGCCAGTAGTCTTCTAGCCAGCACCGGGGAGCTGTTTTTT.

This clonotype was seen at least ten times. The chain couples TRBV5-1 to TRBJ2-2, with TRBD2 as a possible D gene (7 bases). Germline V gene sequence: CDR1 SGHRS, CDR2 YFSETQ. The germline V and J ends were trimmed by 6 bases and 7 bases, with 16 bases remaining between them. The CDR3 is made up of 14 amino acids. CDR3 DNA sequence: TGCGCCAGCACCCTTCGGGGGGCAGTCGGGGAGCTGTTTTTT. Protein product: CASTLRGAVGELFF.

The chain combines TRBV9 with TRBJ1-4; D unclear. Trimming removed 8 bases at V and 0 bases at J, with 5 bases between. Germline lookup yields CDR1 SGDLS and CDR2 YYNGEE. There are 12 residues in the CDR3. The CDR3 is CARVSTNEKLFF. For the CDR3, the DNA is TGTGCCAGAGTTTCAACTAATGAAAAACTGTTTTTT.

This clonotype was recorded many times. V and J are TRBV7-9 and TRBJ1-4, with D possibly matching TRBD1 (5 bases). This CDR3 is built from 16 residues. CDR1 and CDR2 from the germline V gene are SEHNR and FQNEAQ (reference sequence). V lost 4 bases and J 0 bases, leaving 12 bases between the germline ends. CDR3 region: CASSSGTGATNEKLFF. DNA of the CDR3: TGTGCCAGCAGCTCCGGGACGGGTGCAACTAATGAAAAACTGTTTTTT.

The rearrangement links TRBV27 to TRBJ1-2; perhaps TRBD1 as D (5 bases). Looked up from germline, CDR1 is MNHEY and CDR2 is SMNVEV (reference sequence). V was clipped by 3 bases and J by 1 base, with 12 bases between them. This CDR3 spans 15 amino acids. The CDR3 nucleotides read TGTGCCAGCAGTTTCCTCGGGGGGATTAACTATGGCTACACCTTC. Its protein is CASSFLGGINYGYTF.

CDR3 sequence: CASSEGIARYFPYEQYF. Written as DNA, the CDR3 is TGTGCCAGCAGTGAAGGAATCGCACGATATTTTCCTTACGAGCAGTACTTC. This rearrangement joins TRBV6-1 to TRBJ2-7; no clear D gene. V lost 1 base and J lost 4, with 20 bases in between. The CDR3 runs to 17 residues. From germline, CDR1 is MNHNS and CDR2 SASEGT.

V gene TRBV24-1 combines with J gene TRBJ2-5; 10 bases align to TRBD1. The V and J ends lost 4 bases and 5 bases, in that order; junction bases with no gene match: 9. CDR3 length: 16 residues. Germline V gives CDR1 KGHDR, CDR2 SFDVKD. The CDR3 is CATSDPGQGLGETQYF. As DNA, the CDR3 is TGTGCCACCAGTGACCCGGGACAGGGGTTGGGGGAGACCCAGTACTTC.

This chain uses TRBV7-9 with TRBJ1-4; possible D gene TRBD1, 5 bases. CDR1 is SEHNR and CDR2 is FQNEAQ in the germline V gene (reference sequence). V shed 11 bases and J shed 11 bases, with 12 bases lying between them. CDR3 length: 10 residues. CDR3 bases: TGTGCCGTCGGGGGTGAGAAACTGTTTTTT. Translating gives CAVGGEKLFF.

This clonotype came up a few times. The chain is built from TRBV19 and TRBJ2-5; D possibly uses TRBD1 or TRBD2 (6 bases each). The CDR3 runs to 13 residues. V shed 7 bases and J shed 4 bases, with 13 bases lying between them. The V gene's germline CDR1 is LNHDA and CDR2 SQIVND (reference sequence). Here the CDR3 DNA reads TGTGCCAGTAAACGGGGGCGAGGAGAGACCCAGTACTTC. It yields the protein CASKRGRGETQYF.

Concerning this clonotype itself: This sequence may be a read error, since a much larger clone differs from it by one base. The chain recombines TRBV27 with TRBJ1-1, with TRBD1 as a possible D gene (5 bases). The CDR3 runs 15 residues. Germline values: CDR1 MNHEY, CDR2 SMNVEV (reference sequence). For the CDR3, the DNA is TGTGCCAGCATTTTAAATGGGGGATGGGGCACTGAAGCTTTCTTT. Its translation: CASILNGGWGTEAFF.

This clonotype was picked up many times. The chain employs TRBV27 and TRBJ2-2; D is unresolved. CDR3 length equals 13 residues. Trimming pared 6 bases from V and 5 bases from J, leaving 10 bases between. The germline V gene encodes CDR1 MNHEY and CDR2 SMNVEV (reference sequence). CDR3 protein: CASSLGGTGELFF. In DNA, the CDR3 is TGTGCCAGCAGCTTAGGCGGTACCGGGGAGCTGTTTTTT.

This clonotype has ten or more counts. The chain employs TRBV29-1 and TRBJ2-2, with TRBD2 matching 10 bases. The CDR3 spans 15 residues. Germline-derived CDR1 and CDR2 are SQVTM and ANQGSEA. V lost 4 bases to trimming and J lost 3 bases; unmatched junction nucleotides: 5. As DNA, the CDR3 is TGCAGCGTTGGATCCGGGACTAGCGACACCGGGGAGCTGTTTTTT. Protein product: CSVGSGTSDTGELFF.

The V gene is TRBV19, the J gene TRBJ1-2; D gene ambiguous. Trimming took off 5 bases at V and 0 bases at J, with 13 bases between the two ends. Germline lookup yields CDR1 LNHDA and CDR2 SQIVND (reference sequence). This CDR3 has 15 residues. The CDR3 is CASSPSSRTNYGYTF. The CDR3 DNA reads as TGTGCCAGTAGTCCGTCGAGTCGGACTAACTATGGCTACACCTTC.

This clonotype was picked up a small number of times. As DNA, the CDR3 is TGTGCCAGCTCACCCCGGGGAGAGGAAAAACTGTTTTTT. It translates to CASSPRGEEKLFF. The rearrangement uses TRBV18 and TRBJ1-4; D is uncertain. CDR3 size: 13 residues. V was pared by 3 bases and J by 8 bases, with 10 bases between. Germline CDR1 KGHSH, CDR2 LQKENI. The whole variable domain, filled in from reference TRBV18 and TRBJ1-4, reads NAGVMQNPRHLVRRRGQEARLRCSPMKGHSHVYWYRQLPEEGLKFMVYLQKENIIDESGMPKERFSAEFPKEGPSILRIQQVVRGDSAAYFCASSPRGEEKLFFGSGTQLSVL.

This clonotype was counted a few times. V and J are TRBV20-1 and TRBJ2-5; 9 bases fit TRBD2. Losses at the gene ends were 5 bases for V and 3 bases for J; bases not matched to a gene: 7. The CDR3 sequence is 14 residues long. The germline V gene encodes CDR1 DFQATT and CDR2 SNEGSKA (reference sequence). DNA of the CDR3: TGCAGTGCTTTTCCCTTAGCGGGAGAAGAGACCCAGTACTTC. This codes for CSAFPLAGEETQYF.

A remark on this clonotype: A read error is possible here, since a much larger clone lies one base away. The chain has TRBV3-1 and TRBJ2-1; possible D gene TRBD2, 5 bases. The CDR3 loop spans 14 amino acids. In germline, CDR1 is LGHDT, CDR2 YNNKEL (reference sequence). CDR3 nucleotide sequence: TGTGCCAGCAGCCAGGCGGGCCCGTACAATGGGCAGTTCTTC. It is translated as CASSQAGPYNGQFF.

The rearrangement links TRBV30 to TRBJ1-4, with 7 bases lining up with TRBD1. V lost 5 bases to trimming and J lost 5 bases; unmatched junction nucleotides: 11. Germline-derived CDR1 and CDR2 are GTSNPN and SVGIG (reference sequence). CDR3 length equals 15 residues. CDR3 loop: CAWAKVTGWNEKLFF. As DNA, the CDR3 is TGTGCCTGGGCAAAGGTGACAGGGTGGAATGAAAAACTGTTTTTT.

As concerns this clonotype: The germline gene is not matched at one end of the junction; a read error may be the cause. This rearrangement joins TRBV10-3 to TRBJ1-6; D gene uncertain. CDR3 length equals 14 residues. The germline V gene has CDR1 ENHRY and CDR2 SYGVKD. CDR3 sequence: CAIGDGGNNSPLHF. DNA for the CDR3: TGTGCCATCGGTGATGGCGGAAATAATTCACCCCTCCACTTT.

CDR3 bases: TGTGCCAGCAGCTTGGGTCTGGAGCACTCCACCAAAAACATTCAGTACTTC. Translating gives CASSLGLEHSTKNIQYF. The rearrangement links TRBV5-4 to TRBJ2-4; no clear D. V was cut by 0 bases and J by 2 bases, with 15 bases left in between. The germline CDR1 and CDR2 sequences are SGHNT and YYREEE (reference sequence). CDR3 length: 17 amino acids. The full variable domain, in which reference TRBV5-4 and TRBJ2-4 provide the parts outside the CDR3, is ETGVTQSPTHLIKTRGQQVTLRCSSQSGHNTVSWYQQALGQGPQFIFQYYREEENGRGNFPPRFSGLQFPNYSSELNVNALELDDSALYLCASSLGLEHSTKNIQYFGAGTRLSVL.

This clonotype was recorded at least ten times. This chain uses TRBV27 with TRBJ1-4; TRBD1 aligns across 8 bases. Trimming cost V 0 bases and J 6 bases; bases outside gene matches: 3. The CDR3 length is 15 residues. CDR1 and CDR2 (germline): MNHEY, SMNVEV (reference sequence). The CDR3 loop is CASSLSTGAYEKLFF. DNA of the CDR3: TGTGCCAGCAGTTTATCGACAGGGGCGTATGAAAAACTGTTTTTT.

This clonotype was seen ten or more times. The chain is built from TRBV2 and TRBJ2-5; no reliable D call. This CDR3 spans 11 amino acids. The V gene's germline CDR1 is SNHLY and CDR2 FYNNEI. V was cut by 1 base and J by 5 bases, with 2 bases left in between. The DNA of the CDR3 is TGTGCCAGCAGTGAAGGGGAGACCCAGTACTTC. It is translated as CASSEGETQYF.

In this sample, this clonotype turned up many times. The chain uses TRBV10-3 and TRBJ2-1; 10 bases line up with TRBD2. Germline loops: CDR1 ENHRY, CDR2 SYGVKD. The CDR3 has 17 amino acids. V lost 3 bases and J lost 5; bases outside the gene matches: 10. CDR3 loop: CAISDLPTSGNHNEQFF. The CDR3 nucleotides are TGTGCCATCAGTGATCTTCCAACTAGCGGGAATCACAATGAGCAGTTCTTC.

This clonotype was observed at least ten times. The V and J genes are TRBV24-1 and TRBJ1-5; D unclear. V was cut by 3 bases and J by 6 bases, with 11 bases left in between. The CDR3 is made up of 14 amino acids. Germline V gene lookup returns CDR1 KGHDR and CDR2 SFDVKD. The CDR3 nucleotides are TGTGCCACCAGTGATGGGGAGGGCGGTCAGCCCCAGCATTTT. Translated: CATSDGEGGQPQHF.

About this clonotype itself: This sequence is one base from a far larger clone and is likely a read error. The chain combines TRBV28 with TRBJ2-7; D remains unclear. Germline values: CDR1 MDHEN, CDR2 SYDVKM. This CDR3 has 16 amino acids. Trimming removed 5 bases at V and 7 bases at J, with 24 bases between. The CDR3 DNA follows: TGTGCCAGCAGTGCCCCCCGGGCGGAGCACTACAATGAGCAGTACTTC. The encoded protein is CASSAPRAEHYNEQYF.

This clonotype was found many times. The CDR3 DNA reads TGCAGCGTTGTAGGGATTAATGAAAAACTGTTTTTT. It specifies CSVVGINEKLFF. The chain links TRBV29-1 to TRBJ1-4; no clear D. There are 12 residues in the CDR3. V lost 4 bases to trimming and J lost 4 bases, with 7 bases between them. Looked up from germline, CDR1 is SQVTM and CDR2 is ANQGSEA. Together with reference TRBV29-1 and TRBJ1-4, the CDR3 gives the full variable domain: SAVISQKPSRDICQRGTSLTIQCQVDSQVTMMFWYRQQPGQSLTLIATANQGSEATYESGFVIDKFPISRPNLTFSTLTVSNMSPEDSSIYLCSVVGINEKLFFGSGTQLSVL.